The table lists the clone carrying this TCR beta chain with many counts. The antigen is unknown. The data are from a study of T-cell reconstitution after alpha-beta-depleted transplantation in children. Unique molecular identifiers were built into the TCRbeta library. Via MiXCR, TCRdb re-called the PCR reads, giving one row per CDR3 protein. The table records under 750,000 distinct CDR3 sequences, approximately 22% of them present only once. Whole-study results and caveats: In patients about two months after transplant, alpha-beta T cells reportedly arose from several hundred expanded graft clones. Fresh T-cell production supplied most of the T-cell counts and diversity seen one year after transplant. Some patients' high day-60 TCRbeta diversity was traced to surviving recipient T cells and thymic progenitors.

Deletions cut 3 bases from V and 2 bases from J, with 13 bases between. CDR1 is MNHEY and CDR2 is SMNVEV in the germline V gene (reference sequence). The CDR3 totals 15 residues. The specimen comprised PBMCs, mostly from graft donor cells, sampled 360 days after TCRalphabeta/CD19-depleted stem cell transplant. The clonotype was recovered from a boy under three years old who had a stem cell transplant for acute myeloid leukemia, so the T cells may come from the graft donor. V usage is TRBV27 and J usage is TRBJ2-5; tentatively, D is TRBD2 (7 bases). CDR3 protein: CASSFSRGRQETQYF. CDR3 nucleotides: TGTGCCAGCAGTTTCTCGCGGGGGCGACAAGAGACCCAGTACTTC.